These 5 T cell receptor beta chains were all obtained from the same sample, sequenced in a study of vaccination and CD4 T cells after COVID-19. CD4+ T cells that had been cultured provided DNA sequenced with the Oncomine TCR Beta short-read assay. TCRdb re-derived calls from the PCR reads in MiXCR, one entry per CDR3 protein. The sample shows over 15,000 distinct CDR3 sequences, about three quarters of them seen only once. The antigens of these receptors remain unknown. Treatment denoted: roughly 10-day PBMC culture with coronavirus spike peptide pools or control peptides (ViraFEST assay). The sample was CD4+ T cells from blood, cultured in vitro, taken after SARS-CoV-2 vaccination. All receptors come from a human donor who received a COVID-19 vaccine.

The V and J genes are TRBV19 and TRBJ2-3, with 7 nucleotides matching TRBD2. The germline gives CDR1 LNHDA, CDR2 SQIVND (reference sequence). V lost 6 bases to trimming and J lost 3 bases; unmatched junction nucleotides: 9. The CDR3 runs to 15 residues. For the CDR3, the DNA is TGTGCCAGTAGACTCGGGGGGATTGAGACAGATACGCAGTATTTT. Translating gives CASRLGGIETDTQYF.

The chain uses TRBV6-1 and TRBJ1-2; 8 bases are a match to TRBD1. The V and J ends lost 5 bases and 3 bases, in that order; junction bases with no gene match: 5. Per germline, CDR1 MNHNS and CDR2 SASEGT. The CDR3 is 14 residues long. CDR3 loop: CASSPGQGDYGYTF. The CDR3 DNA follows: TGTGCCAGCAGTCCTGGACAGGGTGACTATGGCTACACCTTC.

The chain recombines TRBV6-1 with TRBJ1-2; 7 bases line up with TRBD1. The CDR3 spans 12 residues. Germline CDR1 reads MNHNS; CDR2 reads SASEGT. The J segment lost 1 base and the V segment lost 8 bases, leaving 1 base of the junction unmatched. CDR3 nucleotide sequence: TGTGCCAGCGGGACAGTTAACTATGGCTACACCTTC. Its translation: CASGTVNYGYTF.

The chain carries TRBV20-1 and TRBJ1-2; 8 nucleotides agree with TRBD1. Trimming at V came to 3 bases and at J to 4 bases, leaving 4 bases not matched to a gene. CDR3 size: 13 residues. Per the germline V gene, CDR1 is DFQATT and CDR2 is SNEGSKA (reference sequence). The CDR3 sequence is CSASIGTGYGYTF. The CDR3 DNA follows: TGCAGTGCTAGCATCGGGACAGGCTATGGCTACACCTTC.

This chain connects TRBV29-1 to TRBJ1-3; 7 bases fit TRBD1. This CDR3 comprises 13 residues. Per germline, CDR1 SQVTM and CDR2 ANQGSEA. Unmatched junction bases numbered 2, after V lost 6 bases and J lost 0 bases. In DNA form, the CDR3 reads TGCAGCGTAGACAGGGACTCTGGAAACACCATATATTTT. Its protein product is CSVDRDSGNTIYF.